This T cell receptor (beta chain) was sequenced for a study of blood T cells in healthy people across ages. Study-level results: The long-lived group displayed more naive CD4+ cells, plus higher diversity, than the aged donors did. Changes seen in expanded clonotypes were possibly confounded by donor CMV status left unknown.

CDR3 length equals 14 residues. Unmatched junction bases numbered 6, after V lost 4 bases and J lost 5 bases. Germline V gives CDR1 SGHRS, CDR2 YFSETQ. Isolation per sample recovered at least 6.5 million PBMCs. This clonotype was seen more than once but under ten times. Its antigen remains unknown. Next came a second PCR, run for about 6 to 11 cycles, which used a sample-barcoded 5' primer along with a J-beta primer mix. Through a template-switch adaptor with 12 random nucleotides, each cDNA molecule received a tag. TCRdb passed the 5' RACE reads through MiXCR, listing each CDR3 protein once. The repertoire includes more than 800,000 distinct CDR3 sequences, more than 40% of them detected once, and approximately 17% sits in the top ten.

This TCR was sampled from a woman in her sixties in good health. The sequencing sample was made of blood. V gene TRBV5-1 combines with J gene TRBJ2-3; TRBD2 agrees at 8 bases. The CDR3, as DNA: TGCGCCAGCAGCCCGCGGGGGGTTGGAGATACGCAGTATTTT. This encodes CASSPRGVGDTQYF.